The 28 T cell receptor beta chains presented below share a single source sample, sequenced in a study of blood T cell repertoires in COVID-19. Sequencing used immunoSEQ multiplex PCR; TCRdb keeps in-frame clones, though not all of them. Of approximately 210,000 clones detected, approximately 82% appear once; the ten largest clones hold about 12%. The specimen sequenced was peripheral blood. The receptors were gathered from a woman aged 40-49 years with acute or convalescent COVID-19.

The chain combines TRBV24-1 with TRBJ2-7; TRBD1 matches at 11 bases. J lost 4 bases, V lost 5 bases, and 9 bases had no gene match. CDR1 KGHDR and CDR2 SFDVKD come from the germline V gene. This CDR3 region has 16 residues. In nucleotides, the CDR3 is TGTGCCACCAGTGGTCTCTCCGGGACAGGGGGTTACGAGCAGTACTTC. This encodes CATSGLSGTGGYEQYF.

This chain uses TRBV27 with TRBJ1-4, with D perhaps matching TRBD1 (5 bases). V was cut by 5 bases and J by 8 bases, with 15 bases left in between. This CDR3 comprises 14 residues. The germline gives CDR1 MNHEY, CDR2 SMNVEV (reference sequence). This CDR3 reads CASSSAGSGEKLFF. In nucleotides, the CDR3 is TGTGCCAGCAGTAGCGCAGGGTCTGGGGAAAAACTGTTTTTT.

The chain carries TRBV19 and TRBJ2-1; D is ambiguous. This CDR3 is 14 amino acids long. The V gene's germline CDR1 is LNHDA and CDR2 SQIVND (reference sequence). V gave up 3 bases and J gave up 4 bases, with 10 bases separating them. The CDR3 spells CASSIASGYNEQFF. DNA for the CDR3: TGTGCCAGTAGTATTGCTTCAGGTTACAATGAGCAGTTCTTC.

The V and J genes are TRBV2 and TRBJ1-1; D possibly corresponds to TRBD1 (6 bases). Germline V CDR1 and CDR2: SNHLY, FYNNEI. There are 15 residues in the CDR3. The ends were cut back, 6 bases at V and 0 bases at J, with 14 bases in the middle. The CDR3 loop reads CASRVETGLNTEAFF. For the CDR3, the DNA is TGTGCCAGCAGGGTGGAGACAGGTTTGAACACTGAAGCTTTCTTT.

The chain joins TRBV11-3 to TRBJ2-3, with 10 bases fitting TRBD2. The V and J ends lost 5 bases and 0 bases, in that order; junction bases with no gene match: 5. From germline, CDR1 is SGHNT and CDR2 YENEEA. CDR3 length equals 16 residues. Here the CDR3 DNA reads TGTGCCAGCAGCCGCGGGACTAGCGTAAGCACAGATACGCAGTATTTT. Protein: CASSRGTSVSTDTQYF.

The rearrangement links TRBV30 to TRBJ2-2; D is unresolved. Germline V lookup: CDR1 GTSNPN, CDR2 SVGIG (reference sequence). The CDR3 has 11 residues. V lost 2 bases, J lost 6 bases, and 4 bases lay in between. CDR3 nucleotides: TGTGCCTGGAGTATCGCCGGGGAGCTGTTTTTT. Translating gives CAWSIAGELFF.

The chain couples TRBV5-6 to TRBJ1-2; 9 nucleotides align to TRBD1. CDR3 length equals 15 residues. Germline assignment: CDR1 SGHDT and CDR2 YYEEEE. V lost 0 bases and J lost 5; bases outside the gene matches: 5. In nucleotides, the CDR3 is TGTGCCAGCAGCTTGGTGGGACAGGGATTTTATGGCTACACCTTC. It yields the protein CASSLVGQGFYGYTF.

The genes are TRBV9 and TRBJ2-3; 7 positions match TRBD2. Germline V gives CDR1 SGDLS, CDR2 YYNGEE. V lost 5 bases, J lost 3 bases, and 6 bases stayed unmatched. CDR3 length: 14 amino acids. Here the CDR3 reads CASSFGRETDTQYF. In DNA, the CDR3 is TGTGCCAGCAGTTTCGGGCGGGAGACAGATACGCAGTATTTT.

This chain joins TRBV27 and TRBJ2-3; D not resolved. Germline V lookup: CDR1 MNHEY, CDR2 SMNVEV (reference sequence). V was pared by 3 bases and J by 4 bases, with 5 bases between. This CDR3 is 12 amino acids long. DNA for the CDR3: TGTGCCAGCAGTTTGGGCCCAGATACGCAGTATTTT. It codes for CASSLGPDTQYF.

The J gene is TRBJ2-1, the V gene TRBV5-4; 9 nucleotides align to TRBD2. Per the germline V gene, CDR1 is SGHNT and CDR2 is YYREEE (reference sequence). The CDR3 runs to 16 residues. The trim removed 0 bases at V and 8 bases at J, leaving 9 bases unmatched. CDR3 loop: CASSLGLAGRGDEQFF. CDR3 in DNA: TGTGCCAGCAGCTTGGGTCTAGCGGGGAGGGGGGATGAGCAGTTCTTC.

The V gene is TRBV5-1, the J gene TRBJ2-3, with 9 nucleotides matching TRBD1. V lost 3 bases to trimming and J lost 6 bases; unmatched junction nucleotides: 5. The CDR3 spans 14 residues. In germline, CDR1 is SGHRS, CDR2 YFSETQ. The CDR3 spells CASSSGTGRDTQYF. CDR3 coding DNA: TGCGCCAGCAGCTCCGGGACAGGGCGCGATACGCAGTATTTT.

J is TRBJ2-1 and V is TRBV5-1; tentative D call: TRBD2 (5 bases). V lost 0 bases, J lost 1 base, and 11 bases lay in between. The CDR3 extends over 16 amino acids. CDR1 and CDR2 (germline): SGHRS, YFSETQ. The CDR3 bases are TGCGCCAGCAGCTTGGCTCGGGAAGGGTCCTACAATGAGCAGTTCTTC. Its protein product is CASSLAREGSYNEQFF.

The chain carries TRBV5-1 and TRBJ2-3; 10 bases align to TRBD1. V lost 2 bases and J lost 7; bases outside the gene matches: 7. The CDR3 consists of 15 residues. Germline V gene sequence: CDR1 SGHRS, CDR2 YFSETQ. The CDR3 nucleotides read TGCGCCAGCAGCTTCTCCGGGACAGGGGCTTATACGCAGTATTTT. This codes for CASSFSGTGAYTQYF.

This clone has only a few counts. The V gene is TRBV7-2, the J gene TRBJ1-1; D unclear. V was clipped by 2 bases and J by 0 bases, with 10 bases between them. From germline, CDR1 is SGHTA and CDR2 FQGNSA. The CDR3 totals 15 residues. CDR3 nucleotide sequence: TGTGCCAGCAGCTTACCCCCTGGCATGAACACTGAAGCTTTCTTT. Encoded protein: CASSLPPGMNTEAFF.

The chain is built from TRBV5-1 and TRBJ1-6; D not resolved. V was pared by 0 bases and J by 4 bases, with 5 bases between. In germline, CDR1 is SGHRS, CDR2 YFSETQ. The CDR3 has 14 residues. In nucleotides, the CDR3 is TGCGCCAGCAGCTTGGAGAGTTATAATTCACCCCTCCACTTT. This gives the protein CASSLESYNSPLHF.

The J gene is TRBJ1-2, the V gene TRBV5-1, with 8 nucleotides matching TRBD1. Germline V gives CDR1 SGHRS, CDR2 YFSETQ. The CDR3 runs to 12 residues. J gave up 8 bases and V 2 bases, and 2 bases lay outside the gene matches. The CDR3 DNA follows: TGCGCCAGCAGCTTCGACAGGGGCGGCTACACCTTC. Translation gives CASSFDRGGYTF. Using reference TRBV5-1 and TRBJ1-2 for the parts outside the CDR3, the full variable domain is KAGVTQTPRYLIKTRGQQVTLSCSPISGHRSVSWYQQTPGQGLQFLFEYFSETQRNKGNFPGRFSGRQFSNSRSEMNVSTLELGDSALYLCASSFDRGGYTFGSGTRLTVV.

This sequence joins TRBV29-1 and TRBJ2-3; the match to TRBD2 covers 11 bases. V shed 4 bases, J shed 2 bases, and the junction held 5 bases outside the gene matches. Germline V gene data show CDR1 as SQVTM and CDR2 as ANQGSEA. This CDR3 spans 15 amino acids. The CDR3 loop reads CSVGGTSGYTDTQYF. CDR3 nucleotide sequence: TGCAGCGTTGGTGGGACTAGCGGTTACACAGATACGCAGTATTTT.

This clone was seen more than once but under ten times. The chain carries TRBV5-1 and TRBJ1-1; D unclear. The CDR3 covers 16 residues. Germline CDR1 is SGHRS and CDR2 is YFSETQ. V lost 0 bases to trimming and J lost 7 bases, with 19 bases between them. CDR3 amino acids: CASSLARKRTEDEAFF. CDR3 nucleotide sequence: TGCGCCAGCAGCTTGGCCAGAAAAAGAACAGAAGATGAAGCTTTCTTT.

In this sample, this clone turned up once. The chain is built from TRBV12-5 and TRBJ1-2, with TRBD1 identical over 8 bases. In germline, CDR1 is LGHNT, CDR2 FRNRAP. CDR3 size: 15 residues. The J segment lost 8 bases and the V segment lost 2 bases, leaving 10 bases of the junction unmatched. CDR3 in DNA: TGTGCTAGTGGTTTGACCGCTACAGGGGGGTCCGGCTACACCTTC. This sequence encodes CASGLTATGGSGYTF.

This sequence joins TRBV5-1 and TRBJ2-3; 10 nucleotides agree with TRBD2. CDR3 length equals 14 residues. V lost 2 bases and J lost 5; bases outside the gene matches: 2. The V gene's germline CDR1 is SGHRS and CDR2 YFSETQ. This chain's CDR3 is CASSLAGGEDTQYF. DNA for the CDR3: TGCGCCAGCAGCTTAGCGGGGGGGGAAGATACGCAGTATTTT.

CDR3 sequence (DNA): TGTGCCAGCAGCTTAGTAGCGGGAGGGCTCGCGGGGGAGACCCAGTACTTC. Its translation is CASSLVAGGLAGETQYF. The chain carries TRBV7-2 and TRBJ2-5; TRBD2 aligns across 11 bases. The V segment lost 1 base and the J segment 5 bases; nucleotides outside the gene matches: 9. The CDR3 runs to 17 residues. Germline V gene lookup returns CDR1 SGHTA and CDR2 FQGNSA.

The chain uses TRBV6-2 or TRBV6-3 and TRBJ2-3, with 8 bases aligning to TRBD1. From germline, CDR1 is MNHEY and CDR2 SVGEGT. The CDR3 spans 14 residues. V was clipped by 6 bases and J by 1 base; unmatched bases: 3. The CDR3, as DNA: TGTGCCAGCAGCGGACAGGGCGGCACAGATACGCAGTATTTT. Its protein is CASSGQGGTDTQYF.

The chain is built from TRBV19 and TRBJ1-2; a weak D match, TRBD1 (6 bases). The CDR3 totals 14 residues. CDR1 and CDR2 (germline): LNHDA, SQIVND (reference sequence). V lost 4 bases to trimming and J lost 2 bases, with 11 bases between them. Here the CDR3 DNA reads TGTGCCAGTAGTAAAAAAGGACAGAACTATGGCTACACCTTC. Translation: CASSKKGQNYGYTF. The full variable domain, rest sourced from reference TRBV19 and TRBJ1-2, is DGGITQSPKYLFRKEGQNVTLSCEQNLNHDAMYWYRQDPGQGLRLIYYSQIVNDFQKGDIAEGYSVSREKKESFPLTVTSAQKNPTAFYLCASSKKGQNYGYTFGSGTRLTVV.

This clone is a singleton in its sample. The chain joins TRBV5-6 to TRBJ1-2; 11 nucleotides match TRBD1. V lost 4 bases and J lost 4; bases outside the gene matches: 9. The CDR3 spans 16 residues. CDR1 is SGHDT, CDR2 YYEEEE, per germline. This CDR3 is CASSPGQGALGYGYTF. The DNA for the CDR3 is TGTGCCAGCAGCCCAGGACAGGGGGCGCTTGGCTATGGCTACACCTTC.

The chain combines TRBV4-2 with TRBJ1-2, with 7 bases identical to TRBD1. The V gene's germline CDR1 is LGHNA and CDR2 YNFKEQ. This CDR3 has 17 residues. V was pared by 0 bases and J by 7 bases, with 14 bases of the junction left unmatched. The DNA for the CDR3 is TGTGCCAGCAGCCAAGATCTCCCAGGGGGTTTCCCACTTGGCTACACCTTC. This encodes CASSQDLPGGFPLGYTF.

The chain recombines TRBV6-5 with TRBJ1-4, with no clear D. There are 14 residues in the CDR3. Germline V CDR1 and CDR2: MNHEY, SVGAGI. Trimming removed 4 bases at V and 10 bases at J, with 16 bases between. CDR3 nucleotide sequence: TGTGCCAGCAGTTCTCAGGTCCTGGAGGGAAAACTGTTTTTT. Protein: CASSSQVLEGKLFF.

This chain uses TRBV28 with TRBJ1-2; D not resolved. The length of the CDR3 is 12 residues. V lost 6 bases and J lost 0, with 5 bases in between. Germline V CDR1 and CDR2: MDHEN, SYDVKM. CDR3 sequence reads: CASSVSNYGYTF. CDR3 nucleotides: TGTGCCAGCAGCGTCTCTAACTATGGCTACACCTTC.

CDR3 sequence reads: CASSLPSGGRDEQFF. For the CDR3, the DNA is TGTGCCAGCAGCTTGCCTAGCGGGGGCCGGGATGAGCAGTTCTTC. This sequence joins TRBV7-2 and TRBJ2-1, with 10 positions matching TRBD2. CDR1 and CDR2 (germline): SGHTA, FQGNSA. This CDR3 contains 15 residues. The junction had 7 bases not matched to a gene; V was cut back by 3 bases and J by 8 bases.